This T cell receptor (beta chain) was identified during a study of low-dose radiotherapy and immunotherapy resistance in tumors. The wider study: Each fraction given to Cohort 2 every two weeks delivered 1 Gy, and the total reached 13 Gy over 26 weeks.

This clonotype was recorded at least ten times. First-strand cDNA used TRAV- and TRBV-specific primers, covering alpha and beta chains. TCR amplification involved approximately 20 PCR cycles with a constant-region primer and V-primer adapter. TCRdb fed the reads into MiXCR, producing one record per CDR3 protein. The table includes roughly 100,000 distinct CDR3 sequences, around 20% detected once. Described time point: after trial treatment. Treatment described: LDRT plus nivolumab, ipilimumab, low-dose cyclophosphamide and aspirin (RACIN trial). This clonotype was sampled from a female donor with ovarian cancer. The sequencing here drew on PBMCs, taken after low-dose radiotherapy plus immunotherapy.

The CDR3 coding sequence is TGTGCCAGTAGTATAGAGAGCGGGTGGGCAAATGAGCAGTTCTTC. Protein product: CASSIESGWANEQFF. The chain uses TRBV19 and TRBJ2-1; a possible D gene is TRBD2 (6 bases). Germline values: CDR1 LNHDA, CDR2 SQIVND (reference sequence). CDR3 length equals 15 residues. Trimming pared 0 bases from V and 7 bases from J, leaving 13 bases between.